Listed here are 9 T cell receptor beta chains from one sample, sequenced in a study of cytomegalovirus exposure and HLA in healthy donors. PCR involved 60 Vbeta and 13 Jbeta primers. Sequencing was performed with immunoSEQ multiplex PCR; in TCRdb, only in-frame clones are kept and a portion is missing. Of under 200,000 clones listed, approximately 71% are singletons. The specimen sequenced was PBMCs. The receptors stem from a woman aged 18-35 years in good health and CMV-seropositive.

This rearrangement joins TRBV30 to TRBJ2-6, with 8 bases lining up with TRBD1. This CDR3 has 14 residues. V gave up 7 bases and J gave up 1 base; unmatched junction bases: 3. Germline CDR1 GTSNPN, CDR2 SVGIG (reference sequence). The CDR3 DNA follows: TGTGCCTCAAACAGGGGGTCTGGGGCCAACGTCCTGACTTTC. Translation gives CASNRGSGANVLTF.

In the case of this clone: At the DNA level, this CDR3 is encoded by other sequences in the same sample as well. The chain has TRBV10-3 and TRBJ2-3, with D perhaps matching TRBD1 (6 bases). Germline V gene data show CDR1 as ENHRY and CDR2 as SYGVKD. The germline V and J ends were trimmed by 4 bases and 3 bases, with 8 bases remaining between them. This CDR3 region has 13 residues. CDR3 nucleotide sequence: TGTGCCATCAGTGGTCAGGGGACAGATACGCAGTATTTT. Its protein is CAISGQGTDTQYF.

J is TRBJ1-6 and V is TRBV7-8, with 7 bases that match TRBD1. V lost 6 bases to trimming and J lost 7 bases; unmatched junction nucleotides: 6. Germline CDR1 and CDR2: SGHVS and FQNEAQ. The CDR3 contains 14 residues. CDR3 bases: TGTGCCAGCAGGCAAGGGACAGTAAATTCACCCCTCCACTTT. Protein sequence: CASRQGTVNSPLHF.

Sample share makes this clone medium-sized. V gene TRBV7-2 combines with J gene TRBJ1-4; a weak D match, TRBD1 (6 bases). Trimming shortened V by 6 bases and J by 1 base, and 18 bases separated the two germline ends. Germline loops: CDR1 SGHTA, CDR2 FQGNSA. The CDR3 runs 17 residues. The CDR3 loop is CASSPGPPQGTNEKLFF. The DNA of the CDR3 is TGTGCCAGCAGTCCTGGGCCCCCACAGGGAACTAATGAAAAACTGTTTTTT.

The CDR3 DNA sequence: TGCGCCAGCAGCCAAGTCGGAATGTTCGTAGCGGGAGGCGAGCAGTACTTC. Amino acids: CASSQVGMFVAGGEQYF. The chain recombines TRBV4-1 with TRBJ2-7; 10 bases fit TRBD2. Germline lookup yields CDR1 MGHRA and CDR2 YSYEKL. CDR3 size: 17 residues. The trim removed 1 base at V and 6 bases at J, leaving 12 bases unmatched.

The rearrangement joins TRBV7-9 to TRBJ2-5, with 12 nucleotides matching TRBD2. From germline, CDR1 is SEHNR and CDR2 FQNEAQ (reference sequence). This CDR3 has 17 residues. With 5 bases clipped from V and 1 base from J, the junction kept 8 bases outside the gene matches. CDR3 bases: TGTGCCAGCAGCGGACGACTAGCGGGAGTGGTCCAAGAGACCCAGTACTTC. This translates into CASSGRLAGVVQETQYF.

This rearrangement joins TRBV5-1 to TRBJ1-1; D uncertain. This CDR3 contains 11 residues. Germline V gene lookup returns CDR1 SGHRS and CDR2 YFSETQ. Trimming shortened V by 0 bases and J by 8 bases, and 5 bases separated the two germline ends. CDR3 region: CASSLGPEAFF. CDR3 DNA sequence: TGCGCCAGCAGCTTGGGGCCGGAAGCTTTCTTT.

This chain links TRBV18 with TRBJ1-6; D is unresolved. The CDR3 contains 15 residues. Germline CDR1 KGHSH, CDR2 LQKENI. Trimming stripped 1 base from V and 6 bases from J, with 10 bases between. The CDR3 loop is CASSPRENSNSPLHF. CDR3 coding DNA: TGTGCCAGCTCACCACGGGAGAACTCTAATTCACCCCTCCACTTT.

Regarding this clone: Other DNA sequences from this sample encode an identical CDR3 as well. This chain joins TRBV28 and TRBJ1-1; D uncertain. CDR1 is MDHEN, CDR2 SYDVKM, per germline. Trimming left V 4 bases short and J 2 bases short, with 5 bases between. CDR3 length: 12 amino acids. Here the CDR3 reads CASSYVNTEAFF. In DNA form, the CDR3 reads TGTGCCAGCAGTTATGTAAACACTGAAGCTTTCTTT.